The next 3 T cell receptor beta chains were all read from a single sample in a study of cytomegalovirus exposure and HLA in healthy donors. The PCR contained 60 Vbeta and 13 Jbeta primers. Only in-frame clones appear in the TCRdb table, and some are missing; sequencing was by immunoSEQ multiplex PCR. The table has approximately 150,000 clones, 77% seen once. Sequenced: PBMCs. The receptors were sampled from a man aged 25 to 45 in good health and CMV-seropositive.

V is TRBV6-1 and J is TRBJ2-1, with 9 bases matching TRBD2. The CDR3 consists of 15 residues. Trimming took 6 bases from V and 6 from J; bases not matched to a gene: 9. Germline CDR1 reads MNHNS; CDR2 reads SASEGT. CDR3 coding DNA: TGTGCCAGCAGCTCAGGCGGGGGGGCCTTCAATGAGCAGTTCTTC. It yields the protein CASSSGGGAFNEQFF.

The chain employs TRBV7-6 and TRBJ2-1; the D is unclear. V was cut by 3 bases and J by 1 base, with 10 bases left in between. The germline V gene encodes CDR1 SGHVS and CDR2 FNYEAQ. This CDR3 comprises 15 residues. DNA for the CDR3: TGTGCCAGCAGCTTCAGTACCGAATCCTACAATGAGCAGTTCTTC. Translated: CASSFSTESYNEQFF.

J is TRBJ1-1 and V is TRBV7-9, with D possibly being TRBD1 (6 bases). V was cut by 7 bases and J by 10 bases, with 25 bases left in between. Germline V gene data show CDR1 as SEHNR and CDR2 as FQNEAQ (reference sequence). The CDR3 is 15 amino acids. In DNA, the CDR3 is TGTGCCAGCACCCGAAGCCAGGGGATGGGGGTGAGAGCTTTCTTT. Its translation is CASTRSQGMGVRAFF.